The rows below give T cell receptor beta chains drawn from one sample of a study of shared clonotypes between healthy human individuals. Libraries were prepared by immunoSEQ multiplex PCR; TCRdb keeps only in-frame clonotypes and omits some of them. The table has 2.3 million or so clones, approximately 95% seen once. The sequenced sample consisted of naive CD4+ T cells from PBMCs. These receptors were collected from a man aged 18 to 35 in good health. Some clones in this sample may be carry-over from other donors' samples. Both conserved end residues are part of each CDR3.

v_gene: TRBV9
j_gene: TRBJ2-3
CDR3aa: CASSGGTSGRRDTQYF

v_gene: TRBV6-1
j_gene: TRBJ2-3
CDR3aa: CASSDLSRQGDTQYF

v_gene: TRBV7-9
j_gene: TRBJ1-4
CDR3aa: CAGHQGFGTNEKLFF

v_gene: TRBV5-4
j_gene: TRBJ1-1
CDR3aa: CASSPRSGSLNTEAFF

v_gene: TRBV7-9
j_gene: TRBJ1-2
CDR3aa: CASSLGGAQFFRYTF

v_gene: TRBV2
j_gene: TRBJ1-6
CDR3aa: CASSITPNSPLHF

v_gene: TRBV4-2
j_gene: TRBJ2-1
CDR3aa: CASSPLSGISYNEQFF

v_gene: TRBV7-9
j_gene: TRBJ1-2
CDR3aa: CASSLDTGLNYGYTF

v_gene: TRBV6-6
j_gene: TRBJ1-2
CDR3aa: CASSYGVNYGYTF

v_gene: TRBV25-1
j_gene: TRBJ1-1
CDR3aa: CASSRDFGTEAFF

v_gene: TRBV7-9
j_gene: TRBJ2-5
CDR3aa: CASSLGQTGETQYF

v_gene: TRBV10-3
j_gene: TRBJ2-7
CDR3aa: CATNPGGMTYEQYF

v_gene: TRBV15
j_gene: TRBJ2-3
CDR3aa: CATSLGGSTDTQYF

v_gene: TRBV5-1
j_gene: TRBJ1-1
CDR3aa: CASSLEDRTAKYMNTEAFF

v_gene: TRBV18
j_gene: TRBJ2-7
CDR3aa: CASSTGTDSYEQYF

v_gene: TRBV6-5
j_gene: TRBJ1-2
CDR3aa: CASRPGQSNYGYTF

v_gene: TRBV5-1
j_gene: TRBJ2-4
CDR3aa: CASGSGTGRNIQYF

v_gene: TRBV12-5
j_gene: TRBJ1-2
CDR3aa: CASGRQGQSYTF

v_gene: TRBV5-1
j_gene: TRBJ2-3
CDR3aa: CASSLASGRGDTQYF

v_gene: TRBV4-2
j_gene: TRBJ2-1
CDR3aa: CASSQEGDYGSYNEQFF

v_gene: TRBV5-4
j_gene: TRBJ1-3
CDR3aa: CASSLAGQGTGNTIYF

v_gene: TRBV28
j_gene: TRBJ2-7
CDR3aa: CASEKGAYEQYF

v_gene: TRBV28
j_gene: TRBJ2-7
CDR3aa: CASSLRPGQGSYEQYF

v_gene: TRBV5-1
j_gene: TRBJ2-1
CDR3aa: CASSLVLDEQFF

v_gene: TRBV6-5
j_gene: TRBJ2-7
CDR3aa: CASSPTINYEQYF

v_gene: TRBV5-1
j_gene: TRBJ2-7
CDR3aa: CASSKGLAGLYEQYF

v_gene: TRBV7-8
j_gene: TRBJ1-3
CDR3aa: CASGRGLYELAGNTIYF